One T cell receptor (beta chain) is described in this entry. The antigen remains undetermined. The sample belongs to a study of OX40 agonist ivuxolimab in advanced cancers. Study background: Dose-escalation patients' cancers were hepatocellular carcinoma, melanoma, renal cell or head and neck cancer. Among those enrolled, mean age was roughly 62 years (range 23 to 79) and 82.7% were male. Study-wide findings and caveats: The study observed clonal expansion of CD4+ and CD8+ blood T cells by week 6 at 0.1 to 3.0 mg/kg. More expanded clones were seen, on average, in CD8+ T cells than in CD4+.

Germline lookup yields CDR1 SGHAT and CDR2 FQNNGV. Deletions cut 7 bases from V and 7 bases from J, with 8 bases between. The CDR3 is 11 residues long. TCRdb's table, derived via immunoSEQ multiplex PCR, lists solely in-frame clones and lacks some. The sample holds 75,000 to 95,000 clones, 85% to 95% seen once. This sequence originates from an adult with an advanced solid tumor such as melanoma, head and neck, liver or kidney cancer. The chain couples TRBV11-2 to TRBJ2-1, with D perhaps matching TRBD1 (6 bases). This specimen consisted of CD4+ or CD8+ T cells sorted from blood, obtained in a trial of the OX40 agonist ivuxolimab. The CDR3 is CASTTGNEQFF. The CDR3 DNA reads as TGTGCCAGCACCACAGGGAATGAGCAGTTCTTC.